This entry describes one T cell receptor (beta chain). Its antigen is currently unknown. This sample is drawn from a study of OX40 agonist ivuxolimab in advanced cancers. Broader study findings: Partial responders at 0.1-3.0 mg/kg showed near-lowest clonal expansion.

Libraries were prepared by immunoSEQ multiplex PCR; TCRdb keeps only in-frame clonotypes and omits some of them. This table has around 53,000 clones, 80% to 90% appearing once. The germline V gene has CDR1 MNHEY and CDR2 SMNVEV (reference sequence). V was pared by 6 bases and J by 3 bases, with 11 bases between. The length of the CDR3 is 13 residues. Specimen: CD4+ or CD8+ T cells sorted from blood, collected in a trial of the OX40 agonist ivuxolimab. V usage is TRBV27 and J usage is TRBJ1-2; the D is unclear. This clonotype was obtained from an adult with an advanced solid tumor such as melanoma, head and neck, liver or kidney cancer. CDR3 region: CASRRLGDYGYTF. In DNA, the CDR3 is TGTGCCAGCAGGCGACTCGGTGACTATGGCTACACCTTC.